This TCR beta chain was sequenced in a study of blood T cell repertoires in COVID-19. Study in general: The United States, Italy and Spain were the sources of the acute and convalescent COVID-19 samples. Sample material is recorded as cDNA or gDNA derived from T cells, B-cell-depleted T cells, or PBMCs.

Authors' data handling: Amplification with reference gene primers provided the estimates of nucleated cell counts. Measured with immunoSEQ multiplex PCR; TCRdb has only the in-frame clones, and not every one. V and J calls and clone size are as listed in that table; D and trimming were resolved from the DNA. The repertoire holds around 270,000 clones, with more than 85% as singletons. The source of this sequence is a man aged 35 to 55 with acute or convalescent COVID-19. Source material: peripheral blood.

The CDR3 reads CAWSRRGREDYGYTF. CDR3 nucleotides: TGTGCCTGGAGTCGAAGGGGACGGGAGGACTATGGCTACACCTTC. The V and J genes are TRBV30 and TRBJ1-2, with D perhaps matching TRBD1 (5 bases). Germline V gene lookup returns CDR1 GTSNPN and CDR2 SVGIG (reference sequence). The CDR3 has 15 residues. V lost 2 bases and J lost 3, with 16 bases in between.